These 4 T cell receptor beta chains were all obtained from the same sample, sequenced in a study of blood T cell repertoires in COVID-19. Method: immunoSEQ multiplex PCR; TCRdb's copy keeps in-frame clones and lacks some. This table holds 310,000 or so clones, approximately 90% found once. Input material: PBMCs or T cells enriched from blood (not recorded which). The receptors were sampled from a woman aged 25 to 45 who had recovered from COVID-19.

The chain employs TRBV3-1 (or the pseudogene TRBV3-2) and TRBJ2-2; TRBD2 matches 14 bases. Trimming cost V 4 bases and J 6 bases; bases outside gene matches: 4. The CDR3 has 16 amino acids. Germline V gives CDR1 LGHDT, CDR2 YNNKEL (reference sequence). CDR3 amino acids: CASSPRTSGGPGELFF. CDR3 DNA: TGTGCCAGCAGCCCCAGGACTAGCGGGGGGCCCGGGGAGCTGTTTTTT.

The rearrangement links TRBV6-5 to TRBJ1-2, with D possibly matching TRBD1 (6 bases). The CDR3 consists of 15 residues. V lost 8 bases, J lost 2 bases, and 18 bases lay in between. Looked up from germline, CDR1 is MNHEY and CDR2 is SVGAGI. CDR3 coding DNA: TGTGCCAGCCAAAAACAGGCCGGGACAAACTATGGCTACACCTTC. This codes for CASQKQAGTNYGYTF.

This clone has only a few counts. The chain has TRBV11-2 and TRBJ1-2; D is unresolved. Germline loops: CDR1 SGHAT, CDR2 FQNNGV. The CDR3 is 14 residues long. Trimming cost V 1 base and J 0 bases, with 6 bases left between them. CDR3 coding DNA: TGTGCCAGCAGCTTAGGCCCAGCTAACTATGGCTACACCTTC. Protein sequence: CASSLGPANYGYTF.

The DNA for the CDR3 is TGTGCCAGCAGCAAAGTTCGGTTCTACAATGAGCAGTTCTTC. It specifies CASSKVRFYNEQFF. The rearrangement joins TRBV21-1 to TRBJ2-1; the D call in the table, TRBD2, was not verified against the DNA. TRBV21-1 is deemed a pseudogene. The CDR3 runs 14 residues.